Listed below are T cell receptor beta chains from one sample, sequenced in a study of T cells in Graves' hyperthyroidism and ophthalmopathy. Using its own MiXCR run on the multiplex PCR reads, TCRdb lists one record per CDR3 protein. The sample holds fewer than 850,000 distinct CDR3 sequences; 15% to 20% are singletons and the top ten take roughly 15%. The specimen sequenced was blood. The source of these receptors is a man aged 45 to 65 with Graves' hyperthyroidism. The CDR3 runs from the conserved cysteine through the conserved F or W. D genes are given only for firm matches. A row's size may be missing; if present it is once, few, many or a size class.

J gene: TRBJ1-2
clone size: NA
V gene: TRBV4-1
D gene: TRBD1
CDR3 DNA: TGCGCCAGCAGCCAAGGACAGGGGTTTTTCTATGGCTACACCTTC
CDR3 protein: CASSQGQGFFYGYTF

J gene: TRBJ2-3
clone size: many
V gene: TRBV5-1
D gene: TRBD2
CDR3 DNA: TGCGCCAGCAGCTTGGCCCCGCGGGAGGATACGCAGTATTTT
CDR3 protein: CASSLAPREDTQYF

J gene: TRBJ1-5
clone size: NA
V gene: TRBV3-1
D gene: NA
CDR3 DNA: TGTGCCAGCAGCCAATACGCGGGAAATCAGCCCCAGCATTTT
CDR3 protein: CASSQYAGNQPQHF

J gene: TRBJ2-1
clone size: NA
V gene: TRBV24-1
D gene: NA
CDR3 DNA: TGTGCCACCAGTAAAGACGGGAGCTCCTACAATGAGCAGTTCTTC
CDR3 protein: CATSKDGSSYNEQFF

J gene: TRBJ1-5
clone size: many
V gene: TRBV7-2
D gene: NA
CDR3 DNA: TGTGCCAGCAGCGTAGGGGACCATCAGCCCCAGCATTTT
CDR3 protein: CASSVGDHQPQHF

J gene: TRBJ1-4
clone size: many
V gene: TRBV24-1
D gene: NA
CDR3 DNA: TGTGCCACCAGTGATTCCGGTGCGGGGAATGAAAAACTGTTTTTT
CDR3 protein: CATSDSGAGNEKLFF

J gene: TRBJ2-1
clone size: few
V gene: TRBV24-1
D gene: TRBD1
CDR3 DNA: TGTGCCACCAGTGATCACGACAGGGAAAATGAGCAGTTCTTC
CDR3 protein: CATSDHDRENEQFF

J gene: TRBJ2-1
clone size: many
V gene: TRBV12-3/TRBV12-4
D gene: NA
CDR3 DNA: TGTGCCAGCAGTTTAGGGGGGTCGATCTACAATGAGCAGTTCTTC
CDR3 protein: CASSLGGSIYNEQFF

J gene: TRBJ2-7
clone size: few
V gene: TRBV30
D gene: TRBD1
CDR3 DNA: TGTGCCTGGAGCGGACAGGGGGCGGGATACTACGAGCAGTACTTC
CDR3 protein: CAWSGQGAGYYEQYF

J gene: TRBJ2-3
clone size: many
V gene: TRBV2
D gene: NA
CDR3 DNA: TGTGCCAGCAGTGAAGCCTCTCCTAGCACAGATACGCAGTATTTT
CDR3 protein: CASSEASPSTDTQYF

J gene: TRBJ2-7
clone size: NA
V gene: TRBV7-8
D gene: TRBD2
CDR3 DNA: TGTGCCAGCAGCCCTTCTAGCGGGAGGCACGAGCAGTACTTC
CDR3 protein: CASSPSSGRHEQYF

J gene: TRBJ2-7
clone size: many
V gene: TRBV12-3/TRBV12-4
D gene: NA
CDR3 DNA: TGTGCCAGCAGGGGGGACCGAAGCTCCTACGAGCAGTACTTC
CDR3 protein: CASRGDRSSYEQYF

J gene: TRBJ2-6
clone size: many
V gene: TRBV28
D gene: NA
CDR3 DNA: TGTGCCAGCAGTTTAAGGAGCGGGACAGGGGCCAACGTCCTGACTTTC
CDR3 protein: CASSLRSGTGANVLTF

J gene: TRBJ2-1
clone size: many
V gene: TRBV6-1
D gene: TRBD1
CDR3 DNA: TGTGCCAGCAGTGTTTCCGCGGGGCAGGGGGCGCGAAATGAGCAGTTCTTC
CDR3 protein: CASSVSAGQGARNEQFF

J gene: TRBJ2-1
clone size: NA
V gene: TRBV6-2/TRBV6-3
D gene: TRBD2
CDR3 DNA: TGTGCCAGCAGTCAACCCGGACTAGCGGGGGCCTACAATGAGCAGTTCTTC
CDR3 protein: CASSQPGLAGAYNEQFF

J gene: TRBJ1-1
clone size: many
V gene: TRBV2
D gene: NA
CDR3 DNA: TGTGCCAGCAGTGGTGGGGGGGGACTAAACACTGAAGCTTTCTTT
CDR3 protein: CASSGGGGLNTEAFF

J gene: TRBJ2-1
clone size: many
V gene: TRBV20-1
D gene: TRBD2
CDR3 DNA: TGCAGTGCTAGATACCTAGCGGAGGGGTACAATGAGCAGTTCTTC
CDR3 protein: CSARYLAEGYNEQFF

J gene: TRBJ1-3
clone size: few
V gene: TRBV13
D gene: NA
CDR3 DNA: TGTGCCAGCAGCTTAGGGTCCGAGTCCTCGAACACCATATATTTT
CDR3 protein: CASSLGSESSNTIYF

J gene: TRBJ2-4
clone size: NA
V gene: TRBV20-1
D gene: TRBD2
CDR3 DNA: TGCAGTGCTATCGGACTAGCGGGAGGGCCGTTTGCCAAAAACATTCAGTACTTC
CDR3 protein: CSAIGLAGGPFAKNIQYF

J gene: TRBJ1-1
clone size: few
V gene: TRBV6-2/TRBV6-3
D gene: TRBD1
CDR3 DNA: TGTGCCAGCAGTTTGGACAGGGAATTATCTGAAGCTTTCTTT
CDR3 protein: CASSLDRELSEAFF

J gene: TRBJ1-5
clone size: few
V gene: TRBV4-3
D gene: NA
CDR3 DNA: TGCGCCAGCAGCCAAGATCAAAGGCACGGAATACGGCCCCAGCATTTT
CDR3 protein: CASSQDQRHGIRPQHF

J gene: TRBJ1-5
clone size: NA
V gene: TRBV6-2/TRBV6-3
D gene: NA
CDR3 DNA: TGTGCCAGCAGACGTAACAGGGAGCTTTATAGCAATCAGCCCCAGCATTTT
CDR3 protein: CASRRNRELYSNQPQHF

J gene: TRBJ2-1
clone size: NA
V gene: TRBV29-1
D gene: NA
CDR3 DNA: TGCAGCGTTGTTCTTTCCGGGACTCGGATTGGGGATGAGCAGTTCTTC
CDR3 protein: CSVVLSGTRIGDEQFF

J gene: TRBJ2-3
clone size: many
V gene: TRBV12-3/TRBV12-4
D gene: TRBD2
CDR3 DNA: TGTGCCAGCAGCTTCGTACTAGCGGTGATGAAGTTCGGGTCAGATACGCAGTATTTT
CDR3 protein: CASSFVLAVMKFGSDTQYF

J gene: TRBJ2-5
clone size: many
V gene: TRBV24-1
D gene: TRBD2
CDR3 DNA: TGTGCCACCAGTGACGGACTAGCGGCACAAGAGACCCAGTACTTC
CDR3 protein: CATSDGLAAQETQYF

J gene: TRBJ1-4
clone size: many
V gene: TRBV27
D gene: NA
CDR3 DNA: TGTGCCAGCAGTCTCTCAACGTCCAATGAAAAACTGTTTTTT
CDR3 protein: CASSLSTSNEKLFF

J gene: TRBJ2-3
clone size: many
V gene: TRBV11-2
D gene: TRBD2
CDR3 DNA: TGTGCCAGCAGAGTACTAGCGCACAGCACAGATACGCAGTATTTT
CDR3 protein: CASRVLAHSTDTQYF

J gene: TRBJ2-2
clone size: NA
V gene: TRBV27
D gene: NA
CDR3 DNA: TGTGCCAGCAGTTCTGGGGGGAGGCTCACCGGGGAGCTGTTTTTT
CDR3 protein: CASSSGGRLTGELFF

J gene: TRBJ2-2
clone size: many
V gene: TRBV3-1
D gene: TRBD2
CDR3 DNA: TGTGCCAGCAGCCAAGAAGGAGCGGGACTCACCGGGGAGCTGTTTTTT
CDR3 protein: CASSQEGAGLTGELFF

J gene: TRBJ2-1
clone size: NA
V gene: TRBV19
D gene: NA
CDR3 DNA: TGTGCCAGTAGTTCCCAACAGGGACTACCGGGGTATGAGCAGTTCTTC
CDR3 protein: CASSSQQGLPGYEQFF

J gene: TRBJ2-7
clone size: few
V gene: TRBV10-2
D gene: NA
CDR3 DNA: TGCGCCAGCAAGGCAGCCTACGAGCAGTACTTC
CDR3 protein: CASKAAYEQYF

J gene: TRBJ2-7
clone size: NA
V gene: TRBV30
D gene: NA
CDR3 DNA: TGTGCCTGGAGTATGGGCTCCTACGAGCAGTACTTC
CDR3 protein: CAWSMGSYEQYF

J gene: TRBJ1-1
clone size: NA
V gene: TRBV7-9
D gene: NA
CDR3 DNA: TGTGCCAGCAGCCATACCACAGCCCAGAACACTGAAGCTTTCTTT
CDR3 protein: CASSHTTAQNTEAFF

J gene: TRBJ2-7
clone size: many
V gene: TRBV12-3/TRBV12-4
D gene: TRBD2
CDR3 DNA: TGTGCCAGCAGTTTAGTTTCAATAACCCCGGGACTAGCCTACTCCTACGAGCAGTACTTC
CDR3 protein: CASSLVSITPGLAYSYEQYF

J gene: TRBJ1-4
clone size: many
V gene: TRBV30
D gene: TRBD1
CDR3 DNA: TGTGCCTGGAGGGAAGGACAGGGCCGAGGGGAAAAACTGTTTTTT
CDR3 protein: CAWREGQGRGEKLFF

J gene: TRBJ1-1
clone size: few
V gene: TRBV14
D gene: NA
CDR3 DNA: TGTGCCAGCAGCCGGGTGACCGGCGGCACTGAAGCTTTCTTT
CDR3 protein: CASSRVTGGTEAFF

J gene: TRBJ2-1
clone size: few
V gene: TRBV28
D gene: TRBD1
CDR3 DNA: TGTGCCAGCAGTATCGCCGGGACAGGGATAGTGAGTGAGCAGTTCTTC
CDR3 protein: CASSIAGTGIVSEQFF

J gene: TRBJ2-1
clone size: many
V gene: TRBV12-3/TRBV12-4
D gene: NA
CDR3 DNA: TGTGCCAGCTCCTGGGGAGGGGGCACGGGTAATGAGCAGTTCTTC
CDR3 protein: CASSWGGGTGNEQFF

J gene: TRBJ1-1
clone size: many
V gene: TRBV28
D gene: NA
CDR3 DNA: TGTGCCGCAGCAGGATTGAACACTGAAGCTTTCTTT
CDR3 protein: CAAAGLNTEAFF

J gene: TRBJ1-2
clone size: many
V gene: TRBV5-1
D gene: NA
CDR3 DNA: TGCGCCAGCAGCCGGGACGGAACTAACTATGGCTACACCTTC
CDR3 protein: CASSRDGTNYGYTF

J gene: TRBJ1-1
clone size: few
V gene: TRBV5-1
D gene: NA
CDR3 DNA: TGCGCCAGCAGCAATCTACAGTACACTGAAGCTTTCTTT
CDR3 protein: CASSNLQYTEAFF

J gene: TRBJ2-1
clone size: few
V gene: TRBV5-1
D gene: NA
CDR3 DNA: TGCGCCAGCAGCTTGGCCTCACCTGCTGCAAATGAGCAGTTCTTC
CDR3 protein: CASSLASPAANEQFF

J gene: TRBJ2-2
clone size: few
V gene: TRBV6-9
D gene: NA
CDR3 DNA: TGTGCCAGCAGTTACGACCAACGGGAGCTGTTTTTT
CDR3 protein: CASSYDQRELFF

J gene: TRBJ2-1
clone size: few
V gene: TRBV19
D gene: NA
CDR3 DNA: TGTGCCAGTAGTATCACCCGGGACACTTACAATGAGCAGTTCTTC
CDR3 protein: CASSITRDTYNEQFF

J gene: TRBJ2-7
clone size: many
V gene: TRBV6-2/TRBV6-3
D gene: NA
CDR3 DNA: TGTGCCAGCTTCGGGACAACTCTGGAGCGGCGGAGACTCTACGAGCAGTACTTC
CDR3 protein: CASFGTTLERRRLYEQYF

J gene: TRBJ2-6
clone size: NA
V gene: TRBV6-9
D gene: NA
CDR3 DNA: TGTGCCAGCAGTTACTCAATTCCGGCCACTGGGGCCAACGTCCTGACTTTC
CDR3 protein: CASSYSIPATGANVLTF

J gene: TRBJ2-7
clone size: NA
V gene: TRBV20-1
D gene: NA
CDR3 DNA: TGCAGTGCTAGCCGCTCCCCAGGACAGTTCTACGAGCAGTACTTC
CDR3 protein: CSASRSPGQFYEQYF

J gene: TRBJ1-4
clone size: few
V gene: TRBV20-1
D gene: NA
CDR3 DNA: TGCAGTGCTAGAGATGGGGGGGCGGCTACTGGGCGGGAACTGTTTTTT
CDR3 protein: CSARDGGAATGRELFF

J gene: TRBJ2-1
clone size: many
V gene: TRBV5-1
D gene: TRBD2
CDR3 DNA: TGCGCCAGCCACAGCGGGATCTCCTACAATGAGCAGTTCTTC
CDR3 protein: CASHSGISYNEQFF

J gene: TRBJ1-1
clone size: many
V gene: TRBV29-1
D gene: NA
CDR3 DNA: TGCAGCGTTGGGGCAGGGGAGGGGACTGAAGCTTTCTTT
CDR3 protein: CSVGAGEGTEAFF

J gene: TRBJ2-7
clone size: few
V gene: TRBV27
D gene: TRBD1
CDR3 DNA: TGTGCCAGCAGTCACCGGGACAGGGCCCACGAGCAGTACTTC
CDR3 protein: CASSHRDRAHEQYF

J gene: TRBJ2-2
clone size: few
V gene: TRBV3-1
D gene: NA
CDR3 DNA: TGTGCCAGCAGCCAAGGTAGCGGAGGCCACACCGGGGAGCTGTTTTTT
CDR3 protein: CASSQGSGGHTGELFF